The T cell receptor (beta chain) described here comes from a study of CD8 T cells in ankylosing spondylitis. Worth noting for this clonotype: Antigen specificity is unknown.

Overall study findings and caveats: A motif of under 10 highly homologous TCR beta variants was seen as apparently characteristic of ankylosing spondylitis blood. Within matched ankylosing spondylitis synovial fluid, disease-linked clones were reportedly significantly enriched. Reports of some motif variants in reactive arthritis synovial fluid and blood predate this one.

Construction of TCR beta libraries was performed using quantitative 5'-RACE with molecular barcodes. In TCRdb, the 5' RACE reads were re-called with MiXCR into one record per CDR3 protein. There are 150,000 to 200,000 distinct CDR3 sequences in the sample; approximately 16% occur only once, and approximately 7.8% lies in the top ten. This CDR3 region has 10 residues. Trimming took off 10 bases at V and 8 bases at J, with 9 bases between the two ends. In germline, CDR1 is MGHDK, CDR2 SYGVNS. The chain has TRBV25-1 and TRBJ2-1; D gene ambiguous. The sequenced material came from blood, either unsorted or a sorted T cell fraction (not recorded which). This TCR was recovered from a male donor with ankylosing spondylitis or in good health (not recorded which). This chain's CDR3 is CATQLDEQFF. DNA of the CDR3: TGTGCCACCCAGCTGGATGAGCAGTTCTTC.